A single sample gave rise to the 25 T cell receptor beta chains below, sequenced in a study of graft-versus-host responses after intestinal transplantation. TCRdb's copy holds only in-frame clones and misses some; the assay was immunoSEQ multiplex PCR. This sample has 40,000 to 45,000 clones, with approximately 95% found just once. No antigen is known for these receptors. Sequenced material: unstimulated CD8+ T cells sorted from spleen or lymph node cells, taken before transplant. These receptors were taken from a human donor who was the organ donor for an intestinal transplant.

This clone has only one observation. The chain joins TRBV11-2 to TRBJ2-7; the match to TRBD2 covers 7 bases. V shed 3 bases, J shed 1 base, and the junction held 3 bases outside the gene matches. The CDR3 is made up of 14 amino acids. CDR1 is SGHAT and CDR2 is FQNNGV in the germline V gene. The CDR3 DNA sequence: TGTGCCAGCAGCTTTGCGGGGGATTCCTACGAGCAGTACTTC. Protein: CASSFAGDSYEQYF.

In this sample, this clone turned up once. The CDR3 is CASKGTFELIGNTEAFF. The CDR3 DNA reads as TGTGCCAGCAAAGGGACTTTCGAACTGATTGGGAACACTGAAGCTTTCTTT. The rearrangement links TRBV2 to TRBJ1-1; TRBD1 is a possible D gene (5 bases). The V and J ends lost 7 bases and 1 base respectively, with 22 bases between them. The length of the CDR3 is 17 residues. Germline values: CDR1 SNHLY, CDR2 FYNNEI.

This chain connects TRBV6-5 to TRBJ2-3; perhaps TRBD2 as D (5 bases). The germline V and J ends were trimmed by 5 bases and 0 bases, with 9 bases remaining between them. Germline lookup yields CDR1 MNHEY and CDR2 SVGAGI. The CDR3 runs 14 residues. CDR3 sequence reads: CASSKDSSTDTQYF. The CDR3 region has the DNA TGTGCCAGCAGTAAGGACTCTAGCACAGATACGCAGTATTTT.

The rearrangement links TRBV4-2 to TRBJ2-1; no definite D call. Germline V gene sequence: CDR1 LGHNA, CDR2 YNFKEQ. CDR3 size: 14 residues. The germline V and J ends were trimmed by 1 base and 3 bases, with 7 bases remaining between them. CDR3 coding DNA: TGTGCCAGCAGCCAAGGTAACAGCTACAATGAGCAGTTCTTC. Encoded protein: CASSQGNSYNEQFF.

V gene TRBV11-2 combines with J gene TRBJ2-7; TRBD2 agrees at 7 bases. The ends lost 2 bases at V and 4 bases at J; junction bases unmatched: 11. The V gene's germline CDR1 is SGHAT and CDR2 FQNNGV. The CDR3 runs to 16 residues. The CDR3 DNA reads TGTGCCAGCAGCTTATACGCCCTACCGGGACTATACGAGCAGTACTTC. The encoded protein is CASSLYALPGLYEQYF.

Regarding this clone: Other nucleotide sequences from this sample produce the same CDR3. The V gene is TRBV6-5, the J gene TRBJ2-1; weak D call: TRBD1 (6 bases). Looked up from germline, CDR1 is MNHEY and CDR2 is SVGAGI. This CDR3 spans 13 amino acids. V lost 6 bases and J lost 6, with 12 bases in between. CDR3: CASSPTGFNEQFF. The CDR3 bases are TGTGCCAGCAGCCCCACAGGGTTCAATGAGCAGTTCTTC.

The V and J genes are TRBV11-1 and TRBJ1-3, with D unresolved. The V and J ends lost 5 bases and 7 bases respectively, with 24 bases between them. Germline V gives CDR1 SGHAT, CDR2 FQDESV (reference sequence). The CDR3 has 17 residues. The CDR3 sequence: CASSPYRLHSIGNTIYF. The CDR3 bases are TGTGCCAGCAGCCCCTACCGGCTCCACTCGATTGGCAACACCATATATTTT.

V usage is TRBV7-2 and J usage is TRBJ2-7, with 7 bases lining up with TRBD2. The trim removed 3 bases at V and 0 bases at J, leaving 5 bases unmatched. Germline CDR1 reads SGHTA; CDR2 reads FQGNSA. The CDR3 is 15 residues long. Here the CDR3 reads CASSLARTSSYEQYF. DNA of the CDR3: TGTGCCAGCAGCTTGGCCCGGACTAGCTCCTACGAGCAGTACTTC.

V usage is TRBV5-8 and J usage is TRBJ2-7; D uncertain. CDR1 SGHTS and CDR2 YDEGEE come from the germline V gene. The ends were cut back, 6 bases at V and 5 bases at J, with 12 bases in the middle. The CDR3 consists of 12 residues. CDR3: CASTIRRDEQYF. The CDR3 DNA sequence: TGTGCCAGCACCATTAGAAGAGACGAGCAGTACTTC.

The CDR3 nucleotides read TGTGCCAGCAGTTTCAGGCAGTTCTACGAGCAGTACTTC. Translated, it gives CASSFRQFYEQYF. The chain employs TRBV27 and TRBJ2-7, with D unclear. The CDR3 is 13 amino acids. The germline V gene has CDR1 MNHEY and CDR2 SMNVEV (reference sequence). Trimming removed 3 bases from V and 3 bases from J, with 9 bases in between.

This chain links TRBV2 with TRBJ1-4, with 8 bases lining up with TRBD1. CDR1 SNHLY and CDR2 FYNNEI come from the germline V gene. This CDR3 has 15 amino acids. V trimming: 2 bases; J trimming: 8 bases; junction bases outside the gene matches: 7. Here the CDR3 DNA reads TGTGCCAGCAGTGAAATGACAGGGGTGGGAGAAAAACTGTTTTTT. It yields the protein CASSEMTGVGEKLFF. Supplemented by reference TRBV2 and TRBJ1-4, the full variable domain reads EPEVTQTPSHQVTQMGQEVILRCVPISNHLYFYWYRQILGQKVEFLVSFYNNEISEKSEIFDDQFSVERPDGSNFTLKIRSTKLEDSAMYFCASSEMTGVGEKLFFGSGTQLSVL.

The V and J genes are TRBV9 and TRBJ1-2; 8 bases fit TRBD1. The CDR3 consists of 17 residues. The V gene end was trimmed by 0 bases and the J gene end by 5 bases; junction bases not matched to a gene: 12. From germline, CDR1 is SGDLS and CDR2 YYNGEE. CDR3 nucleotide sequence: TGTGCCAGCAGCGTAGTGCAGGGGGCCGCTGATGGGTATGGCTACACCTTC. Its translation is CASSVVQGAADGYGYTF.

This clone was seen only once. The rearrangement links TRBV4-1 to TRBJ2-7, with D perhaps being TRBD1 or TRBD2 (5 bases each). From germline, CDR1 is MGHRA and CDR2 YSYEKL. The V and J ends lost 1 base and 4 bases respectively, with 11 bases between them. CDR3 size: 14 residues. The CDR3 DNA is TGCGCCAGCAGCCAAGTGGGGACGACGTACGAGCAGTACTTC. Translation gives CASSQVGTTYEQYF.

This clone was detected a few times. The chain carries TRBV7-2 and TRBJ2-7; D unclear. This CDR3 is 12 amino acids long. The V end lost 1 base, the J end lost 1 base, and 2 bases lay between the germline ends. Germline V lookup: CDR1 SGHTA, CDR2 FQGNSA. CDR3 sequence reads: CASSLGSYEQYF. Here the CDR3 DNA reads TGTGCCAGCAGCTTAGGATCCTACGAGCAGTACTTC.

The V gene is TRBV27, the J gene TRBJ2-7, with 10 bases aligning to TRBD2. V was pared by 6 bases and J by 0 bases, with 5 bases of the junction left unmatched. Germline V lookup: CDR1 MNHEY, CDR2 SMNVEV (reference sequence). CDR3 length: 15 residues. The CDR3 bases are TGTGCCAGCAGGTTACTAGCGGGGACCTCCTACGAGCAGTACTTC. Protein: CASRLLAGTSYEQYF.

The chain recombines TRBV4-3 with TRBJ2-7; D is tentatively TRBD1 or TRBD2 (5 bases each). The CDR3 is 15 amino acids. Trimming cost V 4 bases and J 7 bases, with 20 bases left between them. Germline CDR1 and CDR2: LGHNA and YSLEER. CDR3 loop: CASSPTDGTVWEQYF. DNA for the CDR3: TGCGCCAGCAGCCCCACGGACGGGACCGTGTGGGAGCAGTACTTC.

The genes are TRBV10-2 and TRBJ2-7; D not certain. This CDR3 spans 14 amino acids. Germline CDR1 reads WSHSY; CDR2 reads SAAADI. Between the trimmed V and J ends, which lost 0 bases and 0 bases, there was a span of 6 bases. The CDR3 spells CASSESRSSYEQYF. In DNA form, the CDR3 reads TGCGCCAGCAGTGAGTCGAGGTCCTCCTACGAGCAGTACTTC.

This sequence joins TRBV27 and TRBJ2-3; 7 nucleotides align to TRBD2. V shed 6 bases and J 3 bases; nucleotides not matched to a gene: 9. CDR1 and CDR2 from the germline V gene are MNHEY and SMNVEV (reference sequence). This CDR3 has 15 residues. The CDR3 here is CASSAIGGSTDTQYF. The CDR3 DNA is TGTGCCAGCAGCGCTATCGGGGGGAGTACAGATACGCAGTATTTT.

The chain links TRBV13 to TRBJ1-1, with a weak D call TRBD1 (6 bases). Trimming took off 5 bases at V and 1 base at J, with 23 bases between the two ends. CDR1 is PRHDT, CDR2 FYEKMQ, per germline (reference sequence). This CDR3 has 18 amino acids. CDR3 in amino acids: CASSLTGLRIPTNTEAFF. CDR3 coding DNA: TGTGCCAGCAGCCTAACAGGGCTCCGGATCCCTACGAACACTGAAGCTTTCTTT.

The genes are TRBV6-1 and TRBJ2-7; D is undetermined. This CDR3 contains 15 residues. V was cut by 2 bases and J by 2 bases, with 13 bases left in between. Germline-derived CDR1 and CDR2 are MNHNS and SASEGT. The DNA of the CDR3 is TGTGCCAGCAGTGAAAGGCTGGAGAGCCCCTACGAGCAGTACTTC. The encoded protein is CASSERLESPYEQYF.

V is TRBV4-1 and J is TRBJ2-7; D remains unclear. The CDR3 has 13 residues. Germline V gives CDR1 MGHRA, CDR2 YSYEKL. Trimming left V 2 bases short and J 2 bases short, with 7 bases between. CDR3 bases: TGCGCCAGCAGCCAAAACGCCGCCTACGAGCAGTACTTC. It yields the protein CASSQNAAYEQYF.

The chain combines TRBV9 with TRBJ1-2; TRBD1 matches at 9 bases. With V trimmed by 3 bases and J by 10 bases, 16 bases remained unmatched. The V gene's germline CDR1 is SGDLS and CDR2 YYNGEE. This CDR3 is 16 amino acids long. CDR3 in DNA: TGTGCCAGCAGCGCAGACGGACAGGGGAGACTAGACGACTACACCTTC. Translation gives CASSADGQGRLDDYTF.

The chain links TRBV7-3 to TRBJ1-3; weak D call: TRBD1 (6 bases). Trimming removed 1 base at V and 0 bases at J, with 25 bases between. There are 21 residues in the CDR3. CDR1 SGHTA and CDR2 FQGTGA come from the germline V gene. The CDR3 is CASSLKGERQFSHRSGNTIYF. As DNA, the CDR3 is TGTGCCAGCAGCTTAAAGGGGGAAAGACAGTTCTCACACCGCTCTGGAAACACCATATATTTT.

The chain recombines TRBV7-3 with TRBJ2-6; D is perhaps TRBD1 (5 bases). Trimming took 5 bases from V and 3 from J, leaving 8 bases between them. The germline gives CDR1 SGHTA, CDR2 FQGTGA. CDR3 length equals 14 residues. The CDR3 DNA sequence: TGTGCCAGCAGCGCAGGGCTTGGGGCCAACGTCCTGACTTTC. Translation: CASSAGLGANVLTF.

The chain couples TRBV11-1 to TRBJ2-3, with D hard to call. The germline CDR1 and CDR2 sequences are SGHAT and FQDESV (reference sequence). Trimming left V 5 bases short and J 2 bases short, with 11 bases between. The length of the CDR3 is 14 residues. The CDR3 bases are TGTGCCAGCAGCCTTGGCAGTACCACAGATACGCAGTATTTT. Translation: CASSLGSTTDTQYF.